These 9 T cell receptor beta chains came from one sample sequenced in a study of blood T cells in healthy people across ages. Next came a second PCR, run for about 6 to 11 cycles, which used a sample-barcoded 5' primer along with a J-beta primer mix. TCRdb analysed the 5' RACE reads with MiXCR anew, one entry per CDR3 protein. The table lists fewer than 1.5 million distinct CDR3 sequences, 42% of them singletons. The sample was blood. These TCRs come from a young woman in good health.

The J gene is TRBJ1-5, the V gene TRBV20-1; 7 positions match TRBD1. V was pared by 0 bases and J by 0 bases, with 2 bases of the junction left unmatched. The CDR3 is 15 amino acids. Germline values: CDR1 DFQATT, CDR2 SNEGSKA (reference sequence). The CDR3 nucleotides are TGCAGTGCTAGAGATGGGACAGTTAGCAATCAGCCCCAGCATTTT. Its protein is CSARDGTVSNQPQHF.

This clonotype was observed a handful of times. The chain has TRBV6-1 and TRBJ2-1, with D perhaps matching TRBD1 or TRBD2 (7 bases each). There are 13 residues in the CDR3. Germline-derived CDR1 and CDR2 are MNHNS and SASEGT. In nucleotides, the CDR3 is TGTGGATGTGGGAGGGACAGATACAATGAGCAGTTCTTC. Its protein is CGCGRDRYNEQFF.

The chain recombines TRBV5-5 with TRBJ1-6; D gene unclear. Per the germline V gene, CDR1 is SGHKS and CDR2 is YYEKEE (reference sequence). The CDR3 is made up of 14 amino acids. Trimming shortened V by 0 bases and J by 7 bases, and 8 bases separated the two germline ends. CDR3 nucleotide sequence: TGTGCCAGCAGCTTGGAACAGCGAAATTCACCCCTCCACTTT. This sequence encodes CASSLEQRNSPLHF.

The rearrangement joins TRBV6-4 to TRBJ2-1; TRBD1 aligns across 7 bases. V lost 2 bases and J lost 6; bases outside the gene matches: 7. Germline V gives CDR1 MRHNA, CDR2 SNTAGT. The CDR3 covers 15 residues. The CDR3 nucleotides are TGTGCCAGCAGTGACGAGACAGGGATCAGCAATGAGCAGTTCTTC. Translated, it gives CASSDETGISNEQFF.

This clonotype was seen a handful of times. The chain couples TRBV12-3 or TRBV12-4 to TRBJ1-2; D may be TRBD1 (5 bases). V was trimmed by 6 bases and J by 8 bases, leaving 16 bases between them. This CDR3 is built from 13 residues. CDR3 coding DNA: TGTGCCAGCAGGACCGGGGCCGCGGGAGGCTACACCTTC. Translating it yields CASRTGAAGGYTF.

CDR3 coding DNA: TGTGCCAGCAGCTTGGCCGGGCTAGCGGGAGACGAGCAGTACTTC. Translated: CASSLAGLAGDEQYF. This rearrangement joins TRBV5-5 to TRBJ2-7, with TRBD2 identical over 10 bases. V shed 0 bases and J 5 bases; nucleotides not matched to a gene: 5. The CDR3 consists of 15 residues. Looked up from germline, CDR1 is SGHKS and CDR2 is YYEKEE (reference sequence).

The chain combines TRBV12-3 or TRBV12-4 with TRBJ1-1; TRBD1 might be the D (5 bases). The length of the CDR3 is 11 residues. V was trimmed by 6 bases and J by 7 bases, leaving 9 bases between them. The CDR3 sequence is CASRGEFEAFF. The CDR3 DNA sequence: TGTGCCAGCAGAGGGGAGTTTGAAGCTTTCTTT.

The V call is TRBV6-1, the J call TRBJ1-6, with TRBD1 identical over 7 bases. V lost 7 bases and J lost 6; bases outside the gene matches: 9. The germline gives CDR1 MNHNS, CDR2 SASEGT. CDR3 size: 15 residues. CDR3 loop: CASKEDRASNSPLHF. The CDR3 nucleotides are TGTGCCAGCAAAGAAGACAGGGCTTCTAATTCACCCCTCCACTTT.

The chain joins TRBV7-2 to TRBJ2-1; 10 nucleotides line up with TRBD2. Losses at the gene ends were 5 bases for V and 9 bases for J; bases not matched to a gene: 13. The CDR3 covers 16 residues. Germline CDR1 is SGHTA and CDR2 is FQGNSA. DNA of the CDR3: TGTGCCAGCAGCCCCGAGGCTAGCGGGAGACGCGGTGAGCAGTTCTTC. Translated, it gives CASSPEASGRRGEQFF.